The source of this T cell receptor beta chain is a study of T cells in Graves' hyperthyroidism and ophthalmopathy. Study information: Peripheral blood was acquired at first diagnosis, ahead of any therapy whatsoever.

Researchers amplified the TCR beta CDR3 regions from RNA transcripts. Researchers ran a first-round RT-PCR on the TCR CDR3 using the HTBI primer set. TCRdb reprocessed the multiplex PCR reads via MiXCR and lists one record per CDR3 protein. The table records about 350,000 distinct CDR3 sequences, about 14% of them present only once. The ends were cut back, 8 bases at V and 8 bases at J, with 21 bases in the middle. Germline CDR1 SNHLY, CDR2 FYNNEI. The CDR3 covers 14 residues. This clonotype was detected ten times or more. The source of this sequence is a woman in her twenties or thirties with Graves' hyperthyroidism. The rearrangement joins TRBV2 to TRBJ1-2; D uncertain. Sequenced: blood. In nucleotides, the CDR3 is TGTGCCAGCGGAGGGTCATCAGATATAAGGGGCTACACCTTC. This encodes CASGGSSDIRGYTF.